A single sample gave rise to the 31 T cell receptor beta chains below, sequenced in a study of T cell responses to AZD1222 COVID-19 vaccine. TCRdb's table, derived via immunoSEQ multiplex PCR, lists solely in-frame clones and lacks some. The table includes more than 85,000 clones, around nine tenths detected once. This material consisted of peripheral blood, taken on day 0 of AZD1222 vaccination. Every receptor here comes from an adult in good health.

The chain couples TRBV5-5 to TRBJ2-4; TRBD2 might be the D (5 bases). Germline V lookup: CDR1 SGHKS, CDR2 YYEKEE (reference sequence). With 4 bases removed from V and 0 bases from J, the gap between germline ends came to 14 bases. The CDR3 loop spans 16 amino acids. DNA of the CDR3: TGTGCCAGCAGCCGGACGGTGGGAGTAGCCAAAAACATTCAGTACTTC. This encodes CASSRTVGVAKNIQYF.

This CDR3 reads CASSPTTGGFEKLFF. The DNA for the CDR3 is TGTGCCAGCTCTCCAACGACAGGGGGCTTTGAAAAACTGTTTTTT. This rearrangement joins TRBV18 to TRBJ1-4; TRBD1 matches 10 bases. The V gene's germline CDR1 is KGHSH and CDR2 LQKENI. With 6 bases clipped from V and 7 bases from J, the junction kept 8 bases outside the gene matches. This CDR3 is built from 15 residues.

The chain recombines TRBV15 with TRBJ2-3; D uncertain. The CDR3 has 14 residues. Between the trimmed V and J ends, which lost 7 bases and 5 bases, there was a span of 16 bases. CDR1 LNHNV and CDR2 YYDKDF come from the germline V gene (reference sequence). Written as DNA, the CDR3 is TGTGCCACCACTTCGGGTCTTGGTGGAGATACGCAGTATTTT. Translating gives CATTSGLGGDTQYF.

V usage is TRBV11-2 and J usage is TRBJ1-2; 9 bases are shared with TRBD1. Germline V gene sequence: CDR1 SGHAT, CDR2 FQNNGV. The CDR3 has 16 amino acids. V lost 4 bases, J lost 5 bases, and 11 bases stayed unmatched. The CDR3 bases are TGTGCCAGCAGCTCGAATAGGGGACAGGGAGGTTATGGCTACACCTTC. This gives the protein CASSSNRGQGGYGYTF.

This chain joins TRBV7-9 and TRBJ2-1, with 9 bases aligning to TRBD2. The germline V gene encodes CDR1 SEHNR and CDR2 FQNEAQ (reference sequence). The CDR3 is 15 amino acids. Unmatched junction bases numbered 4, after V lost 5 bases and J lost 2 bases. The CDR3 DNA reads TGTGCCAGCAGCAGTGGACTAGCGACCTACAATGAGCAGTTCTTC. Protein: CASSSGLATYNEQFF.

This chain joins TRBV6-1 and TRBJ2-2, with 9 positions matching TRBD2. CDR3 length equals 16 residues. The germline CDR1 and CDR2 sequences are MNHNS and SASEGT. Losses at the gene ends were 3 bases for V and 1 base for J; bases not matched to a gene: 3. This CDR3 reads CASSEVSGGNTGELFF. CDR3 DNA: TGTGCCAGCAGTGAGGTTAGCGGGGGGAACACCGGGGAGCTGTTTTTT.

J is TRBJ2-3 and V is TRBV5-4; D is unclear. V was shortened by 0 bases and J by 0 bases, with 5 bases between the two germline ends. Germline V gives CDR1 SGHNT, CDR2 YYREEE (reference sequence). The CDR3 extends over 14 amino acids. The CDR3 spells CASSLGLSTDTQYF. As DNA, the CDR3 is TGTGCCAGCAGCTTGGGACTCAGCACAGATACGCAGTATTTT.

The chain links TRBV24-1 to TRBJ2-3; 10 bases agree with TRBD2. The CDR3 is made up of 16 amino acids. Trimming at V came to 3 bases and at J to 2 bases, leaving 4 bases not matched to a gene. The germline V gene encodes CDR1 KGHDR and CDR2 SFDVKD. Here the CDR3 reads CATSDTAGGVTDTQYF. In nucleotides, the CDR3 is TGTGCCACCAGTGATACAGCGGGGGGGGTCACAGATACGCAGTATTTT.

This clone was observed a single time. CDR3 sequence reads: CAWSGRENSPLHF. DNA for the CDR3: TGTGCCTGGAGTGGCAGAGAGAATTCACCCCTCCACTTT. The chain links TRBV30 to TRBJ1-6; D not resolved. The V end was cut by 1 base, the J end by 7 bases, with 8 bases between. Germline V gives CDR1 GTSNPN, CDR2 SVGIG (reference sequence). The length of the CDR3 is 13 residues.

The rearrangement joins TRBV7-8 to TRBJ1-5; unclear D gene. The CDR3 loop spans 15 amino acids. Trimming stripped 5 bases from V and 0 bases from J, with 11 bases between. Germline V gene sequence: CDR1 SGHVS, CDR2 FQNEAQ. The CDR3, as DNA: TGTGCCAGCAGCCATAGGCCGTTTAGCAATCAGCCCCAGCATTTT. Its protein product is CASSHRPFSNQPQHF.

The V and J genes are TRBV6-5 and TRBJ2-2; the D gene is possibly TRBD2 (5 bases). This CDR3 is built from 15 residues. V was cut by 2 bases and J by 5 bases, with 12 bases left in between. CDR1 MNHEY and CDR2 SVGAGI come from the germline V gene. Here the CDR3 DNA reads TGTGCCAGCAGTTACGTCGGGGAAGGGACCGGGGAGCTGTTTTTT. Protein sequence: CASSYVGEGTGELFF.

In this sample, this clone turned up once. The V call is TRBV6-2 or TRBV6-3, the J call TRBJ2-5; 8 bases line up with TRBD1. The V gene's germline CDR1 is MNHEY and CDR2 SVGEGT. The CDR3 loop spans 16 amino acids. V was clipped by 6 bases and J by 2 bases; unmatched bases: 11. The CDR3 nucleotides are TGTGCCAGCAGCCGACAGGGGAATGTCCCTCAAGAGACCCAGTACTTC. Translated: CASSRQGNVPQETQYF.

V usage is TRBV18 and J usage is TRBJ2-4; no clear D. With 1 base removed from V and 0 bases from J, the gap between germline ends came to 7 bases. CDR1 is KGHSH and CDR2 is LQKENI in the germline V gene. The CDR3 has 15 residues. This chain's CDR3 is CASSPQGLAKNIQYF. The DNA of the CDR3 is TGTGCCAGCTCACCACAGGGCTTAGCCAAAAACATTCAGTACTTC.

This clone appeared once. This chain joins TRBV3-1 (or the pseudogene TRBV3-2) and TRBJ1-2; 9 bases line up with TRBD1. Germline V gives CDR1 LGHDT, CDR2 YNNKEL (reference sequence). The V segment lost 4 bases and the J segment 0 bases; nucleotides outside the gene matches: 3. The CDR3 extends over 15 amino acids. The CDR3 sequence is CASSRDRDANYGYTF. DNA of the CDR3: TGTGCCAGCAGCCGGGACAGGGATGCTAACTATGGCTACACCTTC.

J is TRBJ1-2 and V is TRBV7-2; possibly TRBD1 for D (6 bases). V lost 4 bases and J 0 bases, leaving 15 bases between the germline ends. CDR1 is SGHTA and CDR2 is FQGNSA in the germline V gene. The CDR3 is made up of 16 amino acids. The CDR3 reads CASSSLGGGTNYGYTF. The CDR3 nucleotides are TGTGCCAGCAGCTCCCTCGGCGGGGGCACTAACTATGGCTACACCTTC.

V is TRBV7-3 and J is TRBJ2-3, with TRBD2 identical over 8 bases. Trimming at V came to 4 bases and at J to 4 bases, leaving 4 bases not matched to a gene. There are 14 residues in the CDR3. CDR1 SGHTA and CDR2 FQGTGA come from the germline V gene. CDR3 amino acids: CASSSGGPSDTQYF. In nucleotides, the CDR3 is TGTGCCAGCAGCTCGGGAGGGCCCTCAGATACGCAGTATTTT.

The sample holds one count of this clone. This chain connects TRBV27 to TRBJ2-7; 9 bases map to TRBD1. This CDR3 spans 15 amino acids. Germline CDR1 reads MNHEY; CDR2 reads SMNVEV (reference sequence). Trimming took 5 bases from V and 9 from J; bases not matched to a gene: 14. The CDR3 DNA follows: TGTGCCAGCAGTCTTACGGGACAGGGACGCGGTTGGCAGTACTTC. Translation: CASSLTGQGRGWQYF.

The chain employs TRBV28 and TRBJ1-5, with D maybe TRBD1 (5 bases). This CDR3 has 15 amino acids. Germline assignment: CDR1 MDHEN and CDR2 SYDVKM. Trimming took 4 bases from V and 0 from J, leaving 10 bases between them. Written as DNA, the CDR3 is TGTGCCAGCAGTTACATAGACAGTAGCAATCAGCCCCAGCATTTT. The encoded protein is CASSYIDSSNQPQHF.

The chain uses TRBV6-2 or TRBV6-3 and TRBJ1-5; tentative D call: TRBD1 (6 bases). Germline V gene lookup returns CDR1 MNHEY and CDR2 SVGEGT. The V gene lost 2 bases and the J gene lost 7 bases, with 12 bases spanning the gap. The CDR3 has 14 amino acids. The DNA of the CDR3 is TGTGCCAGCAGTTACGGCGGGGGCCGGCAGCCCCAGCATTTT. Amino acids: CASSYGGGRQPQHF.

The rearrangement links TRBV7-2 to TRBJ1-1; tentatively, D is TRBD1 (6 bases). The CDR3 consists of 15 residues. From germline, CDR1 is SGHTA and CDR2 FQGNSA. V was cut by 5 bases and J by 7 bases, with 20 bases left in between. The CDR3 DNA sequence: TGTGCCAGCAGCATGGGACACCTCAAAGGGGGTGAAGCTTTCTTT. Translation gives CASSMGHLKGGEAFF. The complete variable domain, with remaining parts taken from reference TRBV7-2 and TRBJ1-1, reads GAGVSQSPSNKVTEKGKDVELRCDPISGHTALYWYRQSLGQGLEFLIYFQGNSAPDKSGLPSDRFSAERTGGSVSTLTIQRTQQEDSAVYLCASSMGHLKGGEAFFGQGTRLTVV.

J is TRBJ1-6 and V is TRBV5-6; D is unclear. This CDR3 has 12 residues. CDR1 is SGHDT, CDR2 YYEEEE, per germline. Trimming removed 0 bases from V and 11 bases from J, with 6 bases in between. CDR3 residues: CASSLVRTPLHF. The CDR3 coding sequence is TGTGCCAGCAGCTTGGTTCGAACACCCCTCCACTTT.

In its sample, this clone was seen once. DNA of the CDR3: TGTGCCAGCAGTTGGCACGGGTCCACCTACGAGCAGTACTTC. Translating gives CASSWHGSTYEQYF. The chain recombines TRBV28 with TRBJ2-7; D gene uncertain. Trimming shortened V by 4 bases and J by 2 bases, and 12 bases separated the two germline ends. From germline, CDR1 is MDHEN and CDR2 SYDVKM. The CDR3 covers 14 residues. Full variable domain (outside the CDR3, taken from reference TRBV28 and TRBJ2-7): DVKVTQSSRYLVKRTGEKVFLECVQDMDHENMFWYRQDPGLGLRLIYFSYDVKMKEKGDIPEGYSVSREKKERFSLILESASTNQTSMYLCASSWHGSTYEQYFGPGTRLTVT.

Only one count was recorded for this clone. The chain couples TRBV30 to TRBJ1-5; possible D gene TRBD1, 6 bases. Germline assignment: CDR1 GTSNPN and CDR2 SVGIG (reference sequence). The V end was cut by 2 bases, the J end by 5 bases, with 10 bases between. The length of the CDR3 is 13 residues. For the CDR3, the DNA is TGTGCCTGGAGTTTACAGGGAGATCAGCCCCAGCATTTT. It encodes CAWSLQGDQPQHF.

V is TRBV4-1 and J is TRBJ1-2; 8 bases align to TRBD1. CDR1 MGHRA and CDR2 YSYEKL come from the germline V gene. Unmatched junction bases numbered 9, after V lost 2 bases and J lost 7 bases. This CDR3 is built from 15 residues. The CDR3 loop is CASSQPRTGQRGYTF. The CDR3 bases are TGCGCCAGCAGCCAACCCCGGACAGGGCAACGTGGCTACACCTTC.

J is TRBJ1-2 and V is TRBV28, with TRBD1 matching over 7 bases. CDR3 length: 17 residues. V lost 4 bases and J lost 1; bases outside the gene matches: 12. The V gene's germline CDR1 is MDHEN and CDR2 SYDVKM. This CDR3 reads CASSSGYGQEFNYGYTF. The CDR3 DNA follows: TGTGCCAGCAGTTCTGGGTACGGACAGGAGTTTAACTATGGCTACACCTTC.

In DNA form, the CDR3 reads TGTGCCAGCAGCTTACTGGGGCCCAATTCACCCCTCCACTTT. Amino acid sequence: CASSLLGPNSPLHF. V gene TRBV7-3 combines with J gene TRBJ1-6, with a possible D match to TRBD1 (5 bases). The CDR3 runs 14 residues. Trimming cost V 2 bases and J 7 bases, with 9 bases left between them. CDR1 and CDR2 (germline): SGHTA, FQGTGA.

The V and J genes are TRBV19 and TRBJ2-2; D is unresolved. The V gene's germline CDR1 is LNHDA and CDR2 SQIVND (reference sequence). CDR3 length equals 12 residues. Trimming left V 2 bases short and J 7 bases short, with 5 bases between. The CDR3 nucleotides are TGTGCCAGTAGTATACGAGGCGGGGAGCTGTTTTTT. Translated: CASSIRGGELFF.

V and J are TRBV15 and TRBJ1-2; maybe TRBD1 (6 bases). CDR1 is LNHNV and CDR2 is YYDKDF in the germline V gene (reference sequence). V dropped 1 base and J dropped 4 bases, with 16 bases sitting between them. This CDR3 is built from 16 residues. CDR3 region: CATSRGTGSMIYGYTF. The DNA of the CDR3 is TGTGCCACCAGCAGAGGTACAGGGTCCATGATCTATGGCTACACCTTC.

This sequence joins TRBV6-6 and TRBJ1-6; D call uncertain. This CDR3 region has 11 residues. V was trimmed by 2 bases and J by 10 bases, leaving 3 bases between them. Germline V gene data show CDR1 as MNHNY and CDR2 as SVGAGI (reference sequence). The CDR3 reads CASSYLSPLHF. The CDR3, as DNA: TGTGCCAGCAGTTACCTCTCACCCCTCCACTTT.

This clone was observed a single time. V is TRBV5-1 and J is TRBJ2-7, with D possibly matching TRBD2 (5 bases). Trimming pared 4 bases from V and 1 base from J, leaving 12 bases between. Germline CDR1 and CDR2: SGHRS and YFSETQ. The CDR3 is 14 amino acids. CDR3 residues: CASSLLDSSYEQYF. The CDR3 DNA sequence: TGCGCCAGCAGCCTCCTGGACTCTTCCTACGAGCAGTACTTC.

The genes are TRBV9 and TRBJ2-2; a possible D gene is TRBD2 (5 bases). The CDR3 consists of 17 residues. V was pared by 0 bases and J by 6 bases, with 18 bases between. The germline gives CDR1 SGDLS, CDR2 YYNGEE. CDR3 amino acids: CASSVGGGRKVPGELFF. The CDR3 nucleotides read TGTGCCAGCAGCGTAGGAGGAGGACGAAAGGTGCCCGGGGAGCTGTTTTTT.